A selection of T cell receptor beta chains follows, all from one sample in a study of cytomegalovirus exposure and HLA in healthy donors. Measured with immunoSEQ multiplex PCR; TCRdb has only the in-frame clones, and not every one. The data contain roughly 120,000 clones, 90% to 95% of them singletons. Sequencing used PBMCs. The receptors come from a woman aged 18-35 years in good health and CMV-seronegative. Each CDR3 is given with its conserved first and last residue. Each record gives: clone size, J gene, V gene, D gene, CDR3 DNA, CDR3 protein. The D gene is left open where the match is weak. The size entry is marked missing in some rows and otherwise reads once, few, many or a size class.

. TRBJ1-3 TRBV9 . TGTGCCAGCAGCACATCAGACAGAAGCTCTGGAAACACCATATATTTT CASSTSDRSSGNTIYF
. TRBJ1-1 TRBV6-1 . TGTGCCAGCAGTGAAGCCCTGACACAGATGAACACTGAAGCTTTCTTT CASSEALTQMNTEAFF
. TRBJ1-2 TRBV11-2 TRBD1 TGTGCCAGCAGCAGAAGGACAGGGGGCAACTATGGCTACACCTTC CASSRRTGGNYGYTF
. TRBJ1-1 TRBV5-5 TRBD1 TGTGCCAGCAGCCGAGACAGGGGTGTAGCTTTCTTT CASSRDRGVAFF
. TRBJ1-5 TRBV6-1 TRBD1 TGTGCCAGCAGTGGACAGGGGGCGGCGGGTCAGCCCCAGCATTTT CASSGQGAAGQPQHF
. TRBJ2-2 TRBV27 TRBD1 TGTGCCAGCAGTTCGGACAGGGGGCGAACCGGGGAGCTGTTTTTT CASSSDRGRTGELFF
. TRBJ2-7 TRBV6-1 TRBD2 TGTGCCAGCAGTGAATGGTTTGGGACTAGCGCCAGGGAGCAGTACTTC CASSEWFGTSAREQYF
. TRBJ2-7 TRBV5-6 . TGTGCCAGCAGCGCGACAGAGCGCTACGAGCAGTACTTC CASSATERYEQYF
. TRBJ2-7 TRBV6-1 . TGTGCCAGCAGTGAATCGGGGGGCAACGAGCAGTACTTC CASSESGGNEQYF
. TRBJ2-2 TRBV5-1 TRBD1 TGCGCCAGCAGCACAGGGGGCTCGATCACCGGGGAGCTGTTTTTT CASSTGGSITGELFF
. TRBJ1-3 TRBV5-1 . TGCGCCAGCAGCGCAGGGGCGGCTGGAAACACCATATATTTT CASSAGAAGNTIYF
. TRBJ1-1 TRBV10-3 . TGTGCCATCCGGCGCGGGGGGGCTCTTGGGGACACTGAAGCTTTCTTT CAIRRGGALGDTEAFF
. TRBJ2-5 TRBV7-6 . TGTGCCAGCAGCTTAGTTTATCAGAGTTCGGCAGGGGAGACCCAGTACTTC CASSLVYQSSAGETQYF
. TRBJ2-6 TRBV6-5 . TGTGCCAGCTCCGGTTCTGGGGCCAACGTCCTGACTTTC CASSGSGANVLTF
. TRBJ2-3 TRBV2 TRBD2 TGTGCCAGCAGCGTTTCCGGAGGGAGGGCCCATACGCAGTATTTT CASSVSGGRAHTQYF
. TRBJ1-1 TRBV19 TRBD1 TGTGCCAGTAGTATTAATCGGGACAGAGAAGCTTTCTTT CASSINRDREAFF
. TRBJ2-3 TRBV11-2 . TGTGCCAGCAGCCTACGGACAGATACGCAGTATTTT CASSLRTDTQYF
. TRBJ2-3 TRBV2 . TGTGCCAGCGTGGGAGGTGACCCGGATACGCAGTATTTT CASVGGDPDTQYF
. TRBJ2-7 TRBV5-1 . TGCGCCAGCAGAACGCTCGGGAGCTCCTACGAGCAGTACTTC CASRTLGSSYEQYF
. TRBJ2-1 TRBV9 TRBD2 TGTGCCAGCAGCGTAGTCTCGGGACTAGCCAGACCTAATGAGCAGTTCTTC CASSVVSGLARPNEQFF
. TRBJ2-5 TRBV27 . TGTGCCAGCAGTTTACGGGGGTCAGAGACCCAGTACTTC CASSLRGSETQYF
once TRBJ1-2 TRBV2 . TGTGCCAGCACCATTAACTATGGCTACACCTTC CASTINYGYTF
. TRBJ1-3 TRBV9 . TGTGCCAGCAGCGTAAGCCCGCTCGGAAACACCATATATTTT CASSVSPLGNTIYF
. TRBJ1-2 TRBV5-1 . TGCGCCAGCAGCTTGGGAGGGTATGGCTACACCTTC CASSLGGYGYTF
. TRBJ1-4 TRBV6-1 TRBD1 TGTGCCAGCAGTGAATGGGGGACAGGGGAGGAGAAACTGTTTTTT CASSEWGTGEEKLFF
once TRBJ2-3 TRBV20-1 . TGCAGTGCCGTGCAGGGGGATACGCAGTATTTT CSAVQGDTQYF
. TRBJ1-6 TRBV7-9 TRBD1 TGTGCCAGCAGCGATTGGACAGGGGAAAGATCACCCCTCCACTTT CASSDWTGERSPLHF
. TRBJ1-2 TRBV6-6 . TGTGCCAGCAGTAACGGAGACTTCTATGGCTACACCTTC CASSNGDFYGYTF
. TRBJ2-4 TRBV5-6 TRBD1 TGTGCCAGCAGCACAGGGGGCCTCGACATTCAGTACTTC CASSTGGLDIQYF
. TRBJ2-2 TRBV5-1 . TGCGCCAGCAGCTTATCCGGAGGAAAGAACACCGGGGAGCTGTTTTTT CASSLSGGKNTGELFF
. TRBJ2-3 TRBV28 . TGTGCCAGCAGCCTGGGAGCCACTTGGGGTCAGGATTGGGACAAAAGTACAGATACGCAGTATTTT CASSLGATWGQDWDKSTDTQYF
. TRBJ2-3 TRBV9 TRBD1 TGTGCCAGCAGCGTGACAGGGACCACAGATACGCAGTATTTT CASSVTGTTDTQYF
. TRBJ1-2 TRBV2 . TGTGCCAGCAGTGGGAGACAGGCCTACACCTTC CASSGRQAYTF
. TRBJ2-3 TRBV9 . TGTGCCAGCAGCGTAGGTGAGGGTCAGTGGACAGATACGCAGTATTTT CASSVGEGQWTDTQYF
. TRBJ2-5 TRBV4-1 . TGCGCCAGCAGCCCCCTTCACCAGACAGAAGATCTCCAAGAGACCCAGTACTTC CASSPLHQTEDLQETQYF
. TRBJ1-2 TRBV11-2 TRBD1 TGTGCCAGCAGCTTGCACAGGGGTCGGGGCTACACCTTC CASSLHRGRGYTF
. TRBJ2-1 TRBV6-1 . TGTGCCAGCAGTGAAGGGGGCCTCTCCTACAATGAGCAGTTCTTC CASSEGGLSYNEQFF
. TRBJ2-1 TRBV7-8 . TGTGCCAGCAGCCGGACAGTGAATGAGCAGTTCTTC CASSRTVNEQFF
. TRBJ1-2 TRBV2 . TGTGCCAGCAGTGAAACAGGTCATGGCTACACCTTC CASSETGHGYTF
. TRBJ1-1 TRBV5-1 TRBD1 TGCGCCAGCAGCTTGGCCGCCCACAGGGGGAATACTGAAGCTTTCTTT CASSLAAHRGNTEAFF
. TRBJ2-7 TRBV18 . TGTGCCAGCTCACCCAGCGAGACGATGGACTTACTCTACTTC CASSPSETMDLLYF
. TRBJ2-1 TRBV5-1 TRBD1 TGCGCCAGCAGCTTGGGGGGGGCAGGGGGCCATGGTGAGCAGTTCTTC CASSLGGAGGHGEQFF
. TRBJ1-1 TRBV6-1 . TGTGCCAGCAGTGCAGGGGTGAACACTGAAGCTTTCTTT CASSAGVNTEAFF
. TRBJ2-7 TRBV4-1 TRBD2 TGCGCCAGCAGCCAACATCCTGCCGGGACTAGTGGCGAGCAGTACTTC CASSQHPAGTSGEQYF
once TRBJ1-3 TRBV5-4 . TGTGCCAGCAGCTTCTCAGGTCTCTCTGGAAACACCATATATTTT CASSFSGLSGNTIYF
. TRBJ2-7 TRBV11-1 . TGTGCCAGCAGCGGCGTCGGGAGCTCCTACGAGCAGTACTTC CASSGVGSSYEQYF
. TRBJ2-1 TRBV5-4 . TGTGCCAGCAGCTTCGGGACTGGGTCCTACAATGAGCAGTTCTTC CASSFGTGSYNEQFF
. TRBJ1-1 TRBV28 . TGTGCCAGCAGTCCCCAGGGGGAAGCTTTCTTT CASSPQGEAFF
. TRBJ2-2 TRBV7-9 . TGTGCCAGCAGCACGCTAACCGTTGAGCTGTTTTTT CASSTLTVELFF
. TRBJ2-3 TRBV10-3 TRBD2 TGTGCCATCAGTGAGGGCGGACTAGCGGGGGGGGATACGCAGTATTTT CAISEGGLAGGDTQYF
. TRBJ2-3 TRBV6-1 TRBD2 TGTGCCAGCAGTCCCCTATCGGGGGGAACAGATACGCAGTATTTT CASSPLSGGTDTQYF
. TRBJ2-1 TRBV5-6 TRBD1 TGTGCCAGCAGCGAAGCCGGGACAGGGACCTACAATGAGCAGTTCTTC CASSEAGTGTYNEQFF
. TRBJ2-1 TRBV4-1 . TGCGCCAGCAGCCAAGCCGCGGACAATGAGCAGTTCTTC CASSQAADNEQFF